These 27 T cell receptor beta chains share one sample of origin, sequenced in a study of blood T cell repertoires in COVID-19. TCRdb keeps only in-frame clones here, not all; method: immunoSEQ multiplex PCR. This sample has 130,000 to 150,000 clones; around 79% occur once, and the top ten carry approximately 5.2%. The sequenced material came from peripheral blood. These receptors were taken from a woman between 65 and 79 years old with COVID-19, enrolled during active disease.

This clone has just a few counts. The chain combines TRBV6-1 with TRBJ1-6; D is uncertain. This CDR3 region has 15 residues. Trimming cost V 3 bases and J 0 bases, with 6 bases left between them. Germline V lookup: CDR1 MNHNS, CDR2 SASEGT. In DNA, the CDR3 is TGTGCCAGCAGTGAGGCTAGCTCCTATAATTCACCCCTCCACTTT. It encodes CASSEASSYNSPLHF.

The chain joins TRBV3-1 (or the pseudogene TRBV3-2) to TRBJ2-7, with D possibly TRBD2 on 6 matching bases. This CDR3 is built from 13 residues. The germline V gene has CDR1 LGHDT and CDR2 YNNKEL (reference sequence). V lost 6 bases to trimming and J lost 7 bases, with 16 bases between them. CDR3 region: CASSPGGRGEQYF. CDR3 bases: TGTGCCAGCAGTCCCGGGGGACGCGGTGAGCAGTACTTC.

The gene calls are TRBV4-1 and TRBJ2-4, with D perhaps TRBD1 (5 bases). The CDR3 runs to 20 residues. Germline V gene data show CDR1 as MGHRA and CDR2 as YSYEKL. Trimming took 0 bases from V and 0 from J, leaving 21 bases between them. This chain's CDR3 is CASSQESQGASVRAKNIQYF. The CDR3, as DNA: TGCGCCAGCAGCCAAGAATCCCAGGGTGCGAGCGTGAGAGCCAAAAACATTCAGTACTTC.

This clone was seen only once. The CDR3 bases are TGTGCCAGCCGCAGCCTTACGGGTTACGAGCAGTACTTC. It is translated as CASRSLTGYEQYF. V gene TRBV6-5 combines with J gene TRBJ2-7; the D is unclear. The V gene's germline CDR1 is MNHEY and CDR2 SVGAGI. CDR3 length equals 13 residues. Trimming removed 8 bases from V and 4 bases from J, with 15 bases in between.

The table lists this clone with a count of one. V gene TRBV19 combines with J gene TRBJ1-5; D gene uncertain. The CDR3 extends over 12 amino acids. The germline gives CDR1 LNHDA, CDR2 SQIVND (reference sequence). Trimming stripped 6 bases from V and 6 bases from J, with 9 bases between. CDR3 sequence (DNA): TGTGCCAGTAGACGTGAGGCTCAGCCCCAGCATTTT. Its translation: CASRREAQPQHF.

The rearrangement joins TRBV10-3 to TRBJ2-2; 10 bases are shared with TRBD2. From germline, CDR1 is ENHRY and CDR2 SYGVKD. V dropped 6 bases and J dropped 0; count of bases not matched to a gene: 4. The CDR3 extends over 16 amino acids. CDR3: CAIRGSGGSNTGELFF. CDR3 sequence (DNA): TGTGCCATCAGGGGTAGCGGGGGGTCGAACACCGGGGAGCTGTTTTTT.

CDR3 amino acids: CASSAQGEETQYF. The CDR3 bases are TGTGCCAGCAGTGCACAAGGGGAAGAGACCCAGTACTTC. The rearrangement joins TRBV2 to TRBJ2-5, with a weak D call TRBD1 (5 bases). V was cut by 4 bases and J by 3 bases, with 9 bases left in between. This CDR3 region has 13 residues. Germline CDR1 and CDR2: SNHLY and FYNNEI. The full variable domain, rest sourced from reference TRBV2 and TRBJ2-5, is EPEVTQTPSHQVTQMGQEVILRCVPISNHLYFYWYRQILGQKVEFLVSFYNNEISEKSEIFDDQFSVERPDGSNFTLKIRSTKLEDSAMYFCASSAQGEETQYFGPGTRLLVL.

The genes are TRBV30 and TRBJ2-3; 7 bases fit TRBD1. The ends lost 2 bases at V and 1 base at J; junction bases unmatched: 6. The germline CDR1 and CDR2 sequences are GTSNPN and SVGIG (reference sequence). This CDR3 is 15 amino acids long. The CDR3 DNA sequence: TGTGCCTGGAGTTCGGGACAGTCTCGCACAGATACGCAGTATTTT. It specifies CAWSSGQSRTDTQYF.

With regard to this clone: Germline and junction disagree at one end, which may indicate a read error. The CDR3 spells CSERPEPYF. The DNA for the CDR3 is TGCAGCGAGCGACCCGAGCCGTACTTC. V usage is TRBV20-1 and J usage is TRBJ2-7; D call uncertain. Per germline, CDR1 DFQATT and CDR2 SNEGSKA (reference sequence). This CDR3 is 9 amino acids long.

This clone appeared a single time. The J gene is TRBJ1-4, the V gene TRBV3-1 (or the pseudogene TRBV3-2); 7 bases are a match to TRBD1. This CDR3 region has 15 residues. V dropped 5 bases and J dropped 2; count of bases not matched to a gene: 5. The germline CDR1 and CDR2 sequences are LGHDT and YNNKEL (reference sequence). The CDR3 spells CASSESGGTNEKLFF. CDR3 DNA sequence: TGTGCCAGCAGCGAATCAGGGGGGACTAATGAAAAACTGTTTTTT.

The genes are TRBV7-8 and TRBJ2-6, with 7 positions matching TRBD1. With V trimmed by 5 bases and J by 0 bases, 10 bases remained unmatched. Germline V lookup: CDR1 SGHVS, CDR2 FQNEAQ. This CDR3 has 18 residues. DNA of the CDR3: TGTGCCAGCAGCCTAGGGAGACAGGGACACTCTGGGGCCAACGTCCTGACTTTC. Translation: CASSLGRQGHSGANVLTF.

The V gene is TRBV20-1, the J gene TRBJ1-1; no definite D call. The CDR3 totals 14 residues. Germline loops: CDR1 DFQATT, CDR2 SNEGSKA (reference sequence). The ends were cut back, 3 bases at V and 8 bases at J, with 19 bases in the middle. The CDR3 DNA follows: TGCAGTGCTAGTGGCGGGTGGGTTCCCTGGGAAGCTTTCTTT. Residues: CSASGGWVPWEAFF.

The chain couples TRBV11-2 to TRBJ2-3; 8 nucleotides match TRBD1. The germline gives CDR1 SGHAT, CDR2 FQNNGV. CDR3 length: 15 amino acids. The J segment lost 8 bases and the V segment lost 5 bases, leaving 12 bases of the junction unmatched. The CDR3 sequence: CASSGTGRNRGTQYF. The CDR3 bases are TGTGCCAGCAGCGGGACAGGACGGAACCGGGGTACGCAGTATTTT.

V is TRBV4-2 and J is TRBJ1-5, with no clear D. This CDR3 has 16 amino acids. Trimming removed 0 bases at V and 3 bases at J, with 12 bases between. The V gene's germline CDR1 is LGHNA and CDR2 YNFKEQ. CDR3 nucleotide sequence: TGTGCCAGCAGCCAAGATGAGGGCAGACCCAATCAGCCCCAGCATTTT. It specifies CASSQDEGRPNQPQHF.

The rearrangement uses TRBV4-1 and TRBJ2-3, with D possibly TRBD1 on 5 matching bases. CDR3 length equals 18 residues. Germline-derived CDR1 and CDR2 are MGHRA and YSYEKL. V was clipped by 0 bases and J by 2 bases, with 18 bases between them. The CDR3: CASSQDKRGFLFTDTQYF. CDR3 bases: TGCGCCAGCAGCCAAGATAAAAGGGGTTTTCTTTTCACAGATACGCAGTATTTT.

The J gene is TRBJ2-5, the V gene TRBV5-4, with TRBD2 matching 10 bases. Germline CDR1 reads SGHNT; CDR2 reads YYREEE (reference sequence). J lost 2 bases, V lost 2 bases, and 6 bases had no gene match. The CDR3 runs to 16 residues. The DNA of the CDR3 is TGTGCCAGCAGCTTACCTAGCGGGGGCCTACAAGAGACCCAGTACTTC. Residues: CASSLPSGGLQETQYF.

In its sample, this clone was seen a few times. This sequence joins TRBV6-6 and TRBJ2-5; D is undetermined. V shed 5 bases and J shed 4 bases, with 8 bases lying between them. Germline CDR1 is MNHNY and CDR2 is SVGAGI (reference sequence). The CDR3 extends over 12 amino acids. CDR3 bases: TGTGCCAGCAGTAACACATTAGAGACCCAGTACTTC. It encodes CASSNTLETQYF.

The J gene is TRBJ2-2, the V gene TRBV2; D is unresolved. Per germline, CDR1 SNHLY and CDR2 FYNNEI. V dropped 7 bases and J dropped 6 bases, with 12 bases sitting between them. This CDR3 region has 13 residues. The DNA for the CDR3 is TGTGCCAGCATTCAATTAGTCGCCGGGGAGCTGTTTTTT. Its translation: CASIQLVAGELFF.

V is TRBV6-6 and J is TRBJ1-5, with D maybe TRBD1 (6 bases). V lost 7 bases to trimming and J lost 0 bases, with 13 bases between them. CDR3 length: 15 residues. The germline gives CDR1 MNHNY, CDR2 SVGAGI (reference sequence). CDR3 DNA sequence: TGTGCCAGCATAGGGGGGGTGAATAGCAATCAGCCCCAGCATTTT. Protein: CASIGGVNSNQPQHF.

This clone came up once. The rearrangement uses TRBV7-9 and TRBJ2-7; 9 positions match TRBD1. The CDR3 contains 17 residues. Unmatched junction bases numbered 16, after V lost 4 bases and J lost 6 bases. Germline CDR1 reads SEHNR; CDR2 reads FQNEAQ (reference sequence). The CDR3 protein is CASSSPSPGQGKGEQYF. CDR3 bases: TGTGCCAGCAGCTCACCTTCACCGGGACAGGGTAAAGGCGAGCAGTACTTC.

The chain has TRBV5-4 and TRBJ1-2; no clear D gene. This CDR3 has 12 amino acids. Trimming shortened V by 4 bases and J by 7 bases, and 11 bases separated the two germline ends. The germline CDR1 and CDR2 sequences are SGHNT and YYREEE (reference sequence). This chain's CDR3 is CASSRDSAGYTF. CDR3 coding DNA: TGTGCCAGCAGCCGGGATTCCGCTGGCTACACCTTC.

The J gene is TRBJ2-1, the V gene TRBV7-2; TRBD2 matches 11 bases. Germline assignment: CDR1 SGHTA and CDR2 FQGNSA. The CDR3 covers 16 residues. The V segment lost 1 base and the J segment 8 bases; nucleotides outside the gene matches: 7. Written as DNA, the CDR3 is TGTGCCAGCAGCTTAGGCCCTAGCGGGGGGCTGGATGAGCAGTTCTTC. Protein product: CASSLGPSGGLDEQFF.

The V and J genes are TRBV19 and TRBJ2-7; TRBD2 might be the D (6 bases). Trimming took 3 bases from V and 0 from J, leaving 15 bases between them. Germline V gene sequence: CDR1 LNHDA, CDR2 SQIVND (reference sequence). CDR3 length: 16 amino acids. The CDR3 here is CASSMGGILGSYEQYF. The CDR3 DNA reads as TGTGCCAGTAGTATGGGCGGGATACTGGGCTCCTACGAGCAGTACTTC.

In this sample, this clone turned up a few times. The chain is built from TRBV30 and TRBJ1-1; 8 bases agree with TRBD1. The V gene's germline CDR1 is GTSNPN and CDR2 SVGIG (reference sequence). The J segment lost 7 bases and the V segment lost 3 bases, leaving 13 bases of the junction unmatched. The CDR3 extends over 15 amino acids. This chain's CDR3 is CAWSHLGQAVGEAFF. CDR3 sequence (DNA): TGTGCCTGGAGCCACCTGGGACAGGCTGTAGGTGAAGCTTTCTTT.

The chain is built from TRBV10-3 and TRBJ1-6, with 10 nucleotides matching TRBD1. The V gene end was trimmed by 11 bases and the J gene end by 6 bases; junction bases not matched to a gene: 4. Germline lookup yields CDR1 ENHRY and CDR2 SYGVKD. The CDR3 loop spans 13 amino acids. CDR3 DNA sequence: TGTGCCGCTAGGGACAGGGGTAATTCACCCCTCCACTTT. Encoded protein: CAARDRGNSPLHF.

The CDR3 coding sequence is TGTGCGACCAAGGGGGCGCTGAACACTGAAGCTTTCTTT. It specifies CATKGALNTEAFF. The chain joins TRBV28 to TRBJ1-1; 7 bases line up with TRBD1. The CDR3 contains 13 residues. CDR1 is MDHEN, CDR2 SYDVKM, per germline.

This chain links TRBV27 with TRBJ1-2, with TRBD1 matching over 8 bases. The germline V gene has CDR1 MNHEY and CDR2 SMNVEV (reference sequence). The CDR3 covers 14 residues. V lost 0 bases to trimming and J lost 5 bases; unmatched junction nucleotides: 2. CDR3 sequence reads: CASSLSGTGYGYTF. Here the CDR3 DNA reads TGTGCCAGCAGTTTATCCGGGACAGGATATGGCTACACCTTC.